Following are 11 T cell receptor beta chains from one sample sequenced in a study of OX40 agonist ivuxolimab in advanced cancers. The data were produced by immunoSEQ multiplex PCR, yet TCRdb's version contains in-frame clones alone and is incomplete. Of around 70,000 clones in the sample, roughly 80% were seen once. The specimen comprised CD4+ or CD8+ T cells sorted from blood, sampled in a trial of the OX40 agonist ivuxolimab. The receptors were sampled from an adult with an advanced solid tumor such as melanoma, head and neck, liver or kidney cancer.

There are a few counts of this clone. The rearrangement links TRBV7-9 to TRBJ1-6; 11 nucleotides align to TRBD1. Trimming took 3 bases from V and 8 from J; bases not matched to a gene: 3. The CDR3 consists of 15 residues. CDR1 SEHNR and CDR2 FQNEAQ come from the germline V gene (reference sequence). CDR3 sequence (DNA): TGTGCCAGCAGCTTGTGGGGACAGGGGGATTCACCCCTCCACTTT. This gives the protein CASSLWGQGDSPLHF. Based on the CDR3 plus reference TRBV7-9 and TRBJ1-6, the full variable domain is DTGVSQNPRHKITKRGQNVTFRCDPISEHNRLYWYRQTLGQGPEFLTYFQNEAQLEKSRLLSDRFSAERPKGSFSTLEIQRTEQGDSAMYLCASSLWGQGDSPLHFGNGTRLTVT.

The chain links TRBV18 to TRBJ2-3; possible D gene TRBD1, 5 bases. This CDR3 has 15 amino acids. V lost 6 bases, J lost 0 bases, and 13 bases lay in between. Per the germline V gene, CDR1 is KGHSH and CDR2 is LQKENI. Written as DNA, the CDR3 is TGTGCCAGCTCCTCGCCTAGGGGAAGCACAGATACGCAGTATTTT. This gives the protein CASSSPRGSTDTQYF.

CDR3 residues: CASSVEGHLSGNTIYF. CDR3 nucleotide sequence: TGTGCCAGCAGCGTAGAGGGACACCTCTCTGGAAACACCATATATTTT. The V call is TRBV9, the J call TRBJ1-3; weak D call: TRBD1 (6 bases). CDR3 length: 16 residues. V was cut by 0 bases and J by 0 bases, with 10 bases left in between. Germline V gives CDR1 SGDLS, CDR2 YYNGEE.

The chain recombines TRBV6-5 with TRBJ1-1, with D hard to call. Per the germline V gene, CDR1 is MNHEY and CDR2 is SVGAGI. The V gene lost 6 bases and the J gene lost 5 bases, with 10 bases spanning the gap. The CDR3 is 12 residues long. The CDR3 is CASSGIGTEAFF. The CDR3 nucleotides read TGTGCCAGCAGCGGGATAGGTACTGAAGCTTTCTTT.

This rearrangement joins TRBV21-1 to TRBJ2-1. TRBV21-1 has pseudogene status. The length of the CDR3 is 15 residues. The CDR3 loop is CASSRGTPRTNEQFF. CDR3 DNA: TGTGCCAGCAGCCGGGGGACACCAAGAACCAATGAGCAGTTCTTC.

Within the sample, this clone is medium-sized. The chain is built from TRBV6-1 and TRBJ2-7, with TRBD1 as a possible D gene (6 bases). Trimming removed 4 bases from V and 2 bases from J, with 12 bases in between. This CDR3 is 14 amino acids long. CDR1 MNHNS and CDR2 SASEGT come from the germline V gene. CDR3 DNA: TGTGCCAGCAGTGGTAACAGGGCCGCCTACGAGCAGTACGTC. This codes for CASSGNRAAYEQYV.

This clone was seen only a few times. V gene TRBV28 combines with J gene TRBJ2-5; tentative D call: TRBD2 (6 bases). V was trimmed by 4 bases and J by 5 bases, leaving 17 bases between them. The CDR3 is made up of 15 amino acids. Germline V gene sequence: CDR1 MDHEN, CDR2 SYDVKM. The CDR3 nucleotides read TGTGCCAGCAGTTCACGCCGGACGGAGGGGGAGACCCAGTACTTC. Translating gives CASSSRRTEGETQYF.

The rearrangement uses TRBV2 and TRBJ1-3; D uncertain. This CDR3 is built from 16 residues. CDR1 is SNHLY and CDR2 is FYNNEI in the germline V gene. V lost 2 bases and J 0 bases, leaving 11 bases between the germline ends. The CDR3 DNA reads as TGTGCCAGCAGTGAATTTCGGGGATACTCTGGAAACACCATATATTTT. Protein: CASSEFRGYSGNTIYF.

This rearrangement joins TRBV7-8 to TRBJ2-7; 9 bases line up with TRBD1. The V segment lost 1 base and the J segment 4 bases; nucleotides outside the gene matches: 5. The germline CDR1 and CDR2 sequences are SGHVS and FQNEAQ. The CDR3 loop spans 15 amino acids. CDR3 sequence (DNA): TGTGCCAGCAGCTTAGGGACAGGGGTCGGGTACGAGCAGTACTTC. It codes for CASSLGTGVGYEQYF.

The CDR3, as DNA: TGCGCCAGCAACAGGGTTGTGGGGGATACGCAGTATTTT. This sequence encodes CASNRVVGDTQYF. This chain connects TRBV10-1 to TRBJ2-3; perhaps TRBD1 as D (6 bases). Between the trimmed V and J ends, which lost 7 bases and 6 bases, there was a span of 14 bases. The CDR3 spans 13 residues. The germline V gene encodes CDR1 WNHNN and CDR2 SYGVQD (reference sequence).

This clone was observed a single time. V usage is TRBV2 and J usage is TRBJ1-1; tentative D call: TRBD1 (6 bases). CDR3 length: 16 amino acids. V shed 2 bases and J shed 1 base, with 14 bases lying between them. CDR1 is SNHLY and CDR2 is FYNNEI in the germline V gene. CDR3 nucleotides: TGTGCCAGCAGTGAAACAGGGTTCGCCGAGAACACTGAAGCTTTCTTT. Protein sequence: CASSETGFAENTEAFF. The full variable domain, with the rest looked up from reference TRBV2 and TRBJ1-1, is EPEVTQTPSHQVTQMGQEVILRCVPISNHLYFYWYRQILGQKVEFLVSFYNNEISEKSEIFDDQFSVERPDGSNFTLKIRSTKLEDSAMYFCASSETGFAENTEAFFGQGTRLTVV.